This T cell receptor (beta chain) is drawn from a study of shared clonotypes between healthy human individuals. The protocol was immunoSEQ multiplex PCR, while the TCRdb copy is restricted to in-frame clones and leaves out a portion. The data contain millions of clones, roughly 92% of them singletons. Worth noting for this clone: The junction shows a germline mismatch at one end, possibly a read error.

This receptor was taken from a man aged 18 to 35 in good health. What was sequenced was naive CD4+ T cells sorted from blood. Subset given: CD45RA+ positively selected.

The CDR3 loop is CASSYGDSSDETLFF. The CDR3 nucleotides read TGTGCCAGCAGTTATGGGGACAGCTCCGATGAAACACTGTTTTTT. This chain links TRBV6-5 with TRBJ1-4; 7 bases fit TRBD1. CDR1 is MNHEY, CDR2 SVGAGI, per germline. The CDR3 covers 15 residues.